One sample yielded the 20 T cell receptor beta chains listed below, sequenced in a study of cytomegalovirus exposure and HLA in healthy donors. Method: immunoSEQ multiplex PCR; TCRdb's copy keeps in-frame clones and lacks some. The repertoire holds 90,000 to 150,000 clones, with roughly 90% as singletons. Material: PBMCs. All receptors come from a woman between 18 and 30 years old in good health and CMV-seropositive.

A note on this clone: One junction end disagrees with the germline gene, perhaps due to a read error. Different DNA sequences within this sample yield the same CDR3. V usage is TRBV2 and J usage is TRBJ1-5; 9 bases line up with TRBD1. The CDR3 has 14 residues. Germline CDR1 reads SNHLY; CDR2 reads FYNNEI. The CDR3 DNA reads as TGCGCCAGCCGGGACAGGGTGGTCAATCAGCCCCAGCATTTT. As protein: CASRDRVVNQPQHF.

The V and J genes are TRBV25-1 and TRBJ1-2, with 7 bases that match TRBD1. The CDR3 covers 14 residues. The germline V gene encodes CDR1 MGHDK and CDR2 SYGVNS. Trimming took 0 bases from V and 7 from J; bases not matched to a gene: 5. CDR3 bases: TGTGCCAGCAGTGAATATGGGACAGAGCCTGGCTACACCTTC. Protein sequence: CASSEYGTEPGYTF.

The chain employs TRBV6-6 and TRBJ1-2, with D maybe TRBD1 (5 bases). V lost 2 bases to trimming and J lost 3 bases, with 13 bases between them. Germline CDR1 reads MNHNY; CDR2 reads SVGAGI (reference sequence). There are 15 residues in the CDR3. CDR3 loop: CASSYSGQGDYGYTF. CDR3 bases: TGTGCCAGCAGTTACAGTGGTCAGGGCGACTATGGCTACACCTTC.

CDR3 amino acids: CASSDQQGAKGYTF. CDR3 coding DNA: TGTGCCAGCAGTGACCAACAGGGGGCTAAGGGCTACACCTTC. The chain joins TRBV27 to TRBJ1-2, with 9 bases lining up with TRBD1. This CDR3 has 14 amino acids. Germline values: CDR1 MNHEY, CDR2 SMNVEV (reference sequence). After removal of 5 bases from V and 8 bases from J, the junction contained 9 bases not matched to a gene.

V usage is TRBV4-1 and J usage is TRBJ2-3; D may be TRBD2 (7 bases). Trimming cost V 4 bases and J 5 bases, with 25 bases left between them. The germline V gene encodes CDR1 MGHRA and CDR2 YSYEKL. The CDR3 is 18 residues long. The DNA of the CDR3 is TGCGCCAGCAGCCTTCCACCTGCGCGGGGGCCCCTCGAAGATACGCAGTATTTT. It yields the protein CASSLPPARGPLEDTQYF.

The rearrangement links TRBV27 to TRBJ2-6, with D possibly TRBD1 on 5 matching bases. The V gene lost 5 bases and the J gene lost 4 bases, with 15 bases spanning the gap. The CDR3 covers 16 residues. Per germline, CDR1 MNHEY and CDR2 SMNVEV (reference sequence). In nucleotides, the CDR3 is TGTGCCAGCAGTGCCCGCAGGGTCACCGGGGCCAACGTCCTGACTTTC. Translating it yields CASSARRVTGANVLTF.

The J gene is TRBJ1-1, the V gene TRBV5-1; 7 bases fit TRBD1. The CDR3 sequence is 18 residues long. Trimming took 0 bases from V and 1 from J; bases not matched to a gene: 12. The V gene's germline CDR1 is SGHRS and CDR2 YFSETQ. The CDR3: CASSLGDSSNGKNTEAFF. The CDR3 DNA reads TGCGCCAGCAGCTTGGGGGACAGTTCGAATGGGAAGAACACTGAAGCTTTCTTT. The full variable domain, rest sourced from reference TRBV5-1 and TRBJ1-1, is KAGVTQTPRYLIKTRGQQVTLSCSPISGHRSVSWYQQTPGQGLQFLFEYFSETQRNKGNFPGRFSGRQFSNSRSEMNVSTLELGDSALYLCASSLGDSSNGKNTEAFFGQGTRLTVV.

The chain couples TRBV14 to TRBJ2-1, with a weak D call TRBD1 (6 bases). This CDR3 spans 15 amino acids. V shed 0 bases and J shed 3 bases, with 9 bases lying between them. The germline gives CDR1 SGHDN, CDR2 FVKESK. The CDR3 region is CASSQDGGSYNEQFF. The DNA of the CDR3 is TGTGCCAGCAGCCAAGATGGGGGCAGCTACAATGAGCAGTTCTTC.

The rearrangement joins TRBV27 to TRBJ1-2; D unresolved. V lost 0 bases and J 4 bases, leaving 12 bases between the germline ends. Germline lookup yields CDR1 MNHEY and CDR2 SMNVEV (reference sequence). There are 15 residues in the CDR3. The CDR3 protein is CASSLSWTDFYGYTF. The CDR3 region has the DNA TGTGCCAGCAGTTTATCTTGGACGGACTTCTATGGCTACACCTTC.

The chain carries TRBV25-1 and TRBJ1-1; 7 nucleotides align to TRBD1. Unmatched junction bases numbered 1, after V lost 7 bases and J lost 5 bases. Germline assignment: CDR1 MGHDK and CDR2 SYGVNS. CDR3 length: 11 amino acids. The CDR3 loop reads CASIRGTEAFF. CDR3 coding DNA: TGTGCCAGCATCAGGGGGACTGAAGCTTTCTTT.

This chain joins TRBV6-5 and TRBJ1-5; maybe TRBD1 (5 bases). The CDR3 consists of 12 residues. Germline values: CDR1 MNHEY, CDR2 SVGAGI. V was cut by 0 bases and J by 12 bases, with 9 bases left in between. CDR3 DNA sequence: TGTGCCAGCAGTTACTCGACAGAGAGCCAGCATTTT. It encodes CASSYSTESQHF.

The rearrangement uses TRBV4-1 and TRBJ2-2; 9 bases align to TRBD2. The germline V gene has CDR1 MGHRA and CDR2 YSYEKL. The V gene end was trimmed by 5 bases and the J gene end by 3 bases; junction bases not matched to a gene: 13. There are 18 residues in the CDR3. CDR3 residues: CASSSRLAGDSDTGELFF. DNA of the CDR3: TGCGCCAGCAGCTCCCGGTTAGCGGGAGACTCGGACACCGGGGAGCTGTTTTTT.

The V call is TRBV11-2, the J call TRBJ1-2, with 7 bases that match TRBD1. J was trimmed by 5 bases and V by 4 bases; bases with no gene match: 7. The CDR3 loop spans 14 amino acids. Germline values: CDR1 SGHAT, CDR2 FQNNGV. DNA of the CDR3: TGTGCCAGCAGCTCAGACGGGACAGCTTATGGCTACACCTTC. Encoded protein: CASSSDGTAYGYTF.

The rearrangement joins TRBV14 to TRBJ2-7, with a weak D call TRBD1 (6 bases). Per the germline V gene, CDR1 is SGHDN and CDR2 is FVKESK. Between the trimmed V and J ends, which lost 2 bases and 0 bases, there was a span of 11 bases. This CDR3 contains 15 residues. CDR3 loop: CASSQLQGPSYEQYF. CDR3 nucleotide sequence: TGTGCCAGCAGCCAACTGCAGGGGCCCTCCTACGAGCAGTACTTC.

This rearrangement joins TRBV4-1 to TRBJ2-7; D perhaps matches TRBD2 (5 bases). Per germline, CDR1 MGHRA and CDR2 YSYEKL. The germline V and J ends were trimmed by 4 bases and 2 bases, with 18 bases remaining between them. The CDR3 runs 16 residues. CDR3 amino acids: CASSRSRTDLAYEQYF. The CDR3, as DNA: TGCGCCAGCAGCCGCTCCCGGACTGATCTTGCCTACGAGCAGTACTTC.

The chain uses TRBV15 and TRBJ2-1; D is unclear. From germline, CDR1 is LNHNV and CDR2 YYDKDF (reference sequence). The CDR3 contains 13 residues. The ends were cut back, 0 bases at V and 5 bases at J, with 5 bases in the middle. The CDR3 sequence: CATSRETHNEQFF. The CDR3, as DNA: TGTGCCACCAGCAGAGAGACACACAATGAGCAGTTCTTC.

The chain is built from TRBV6-1 and TRBJ1-1, with 9 bases fitting TRBD1. Losses at the gene ends were 3 bases for V and 4 bases for J; bases not matched to a gene: 9. Germline V CDR1 and CDR2: MNHNS, SASEGT. The CDR3 sequence is 16 residues long. Here the CDR3 reads CASSEDRGRLGTEAFF. The CDR3 bases are TGTGCCAGCAGTGAGGACAGGGGCCGCCTGGGCACTGAAGCTTTCTTT.

The CDR3 loop is CASSVQGGKVQYF. The CDR3 DNA reads TGTGCCAGCAGTGTTCAGGGGGGCAAGGTGCAGTACTTC. The rearrangement links TRBV2 to TRBJ2-7; D possibly corresponds to TRBD1 (7 bases). CDR3 length equals 13 residues. Germline CDR1 SNHLY, CDR2 FYNNEI. The germline V and J ends were trimmed by 4 bases and 9 bases, with 16 bases remaining between them. The variable domain in full, with the rest retrieved from reference TRBV2 and TRBJ2-7, is EPEVTQTPSHQVTQMGQEVILRCVPISNHLYFYWYRQILGQKVEFLVSFYNNEISEKSEIFDDQFSVERPDGSNFTLKIRSTKLEDSAMYFCASSVQGGKVQYFGPGTRLTVT.

This chain links TRBV6-6 with TRBJ2-5; a possible D gene is TRBD1 (5 bases). The CDR3 sequence is 15 residues long. Trimming shortened V by 2 bases and J by 1 base, and 11 bases separated the two germline ends. Per germline, CDR1 MNHNY and CDR2 SVGAGI (reference sequence). CDR3 sequence: CASSYRQTFQETQYF. CDR3 bases: TGTGCCAGCAGTTACCGACAGACTTTCCAAGAGACCCAGTACTTC.

V and J are TRBV5-1 and TRBJ1-5; TRBD1 might be the D (5 bases). This CDR3 spans 13 amino acids. Deletions cut 0 bases from V and 5 bases from J, with 6 bases between. From germline, CDR1 is SGHRS and CDR2 YFSETQ. The DNA for the CDR3 is TGCGCCAGCAGCTTGGTAGGGGATCAGCCCCAGCATTTT. This encodes CASSLVGDQPQHF.